This note documents a single TCR beta chain sequence. Its antigen is as yet unknown. This sample was taken from a study of shared clonotypes between healthy human individuals. Study conclusions and caveats: Among donors, clonotype sharing was expected to be affected by sequencing depth. Estimated richness was generally greater in naive than memory subsets.

V was trimmed by 3 bases and J by 0 bases, leaving 18 bases between them. CDR3 length: 18 residues. Germline values: CDR1 SGHVS, CDR2 FQNEAQ. In the sorted-subset replicate PCRs, around 200 ng DNA, 25,000 to 35,000 T cell genomes, was used. Using immunoSEQ multiplex PCR, the repertoire was profiled, and TCRdb retains in-frame clones only, with some absent. The data contain some 1,600,000 clones, 95% to 99% of them seen just once; the ten biggest clones take up approximately 0.44%. Nashville, Tennessee was home to all donors, each a Caucasian adult. The chain has TRBV7-8 and TRBJ2-1; D is unresolved. The sequencing sample was made of naive CD4+ T cells sorted from blood. The subset: CD45RA+ positively selected. The receptor was derived from a man aged 25 to 45 in good health. CDR3 DNA sequence: TGTGCCAGCAGCTTGGGGTATAAAGCACCAAGCTCCTACAATGAGCAGTTCTTC. Its translation: CASSLGYKAPSSYNEQFF.